This TCR beta chain was sequenced during a study of T cell repertoires in cytomegalovirus infection. As for the study in general: Well-studied HLA-B-restricted CMV epitopes were used in the study alongside recently identified HLA-C-restricted ones.

TCRdb called the reads again in MiXCR, with one record for every CDR3 protein. The sample comprises some 480,000 distinct CDR3 sequences, roughly a third of which are singletons, and roughly 17% rests with the top ten. The V gene lost 7 bases and the J gene lost 2 bases, with 18 bases spanning the gap. Germline-derived CDR1 and CDR2 are SQVTM and ANQGSEA. This CDR3 is 15 amino acids long. Concerning this clonotype itself: The target antigen is unknown.

Findings of the study overall: The ex vivo response was dominated by HLA-C-restricted CMV-specific TCR beta clonotypes. Identification of carriers of CMV plus the relevant HLA was performed using cumulative public TCR beta family frequency.

The chain uses TRBV29-1 and TRBJ2-1; D possibly uses TRBD1 or TRBD2 (6 bases each). The sample here was cultured PBMCs, taken from culture after CMV antigen stimulation. This receptor was identified in a human donor in good health (CMV status not recorded). Some clones in this sample may be carry-over from other donors' samples. The CDR3 nucleotides are TGCAGCGCTTTTGGGGGGCGCGTTGCCTACAATGAGCAGTTCTTC. This sequence encodes CSAFGGRVAYNEQFF.